The 10 T cell receptor beta chains listed next were all sequenced from one sample in a study of T cell repertoires in cytomegalovirus infection. TCRdb processed the reads anew with MiXCR; each CDR3 protein has one entry. The sample contains approximately 500,000 distinct CDR3 sequences, 26% of which appear only once. Sequenced: PBMCs. Receptors originate from a human donor in good health (CMV status not recorded). Some clones in this sample may be carry-over from other donors' samples.

This clonotype was recorded a few times. The chain joins TRBV11-2 to TRBJ2-2; no clear D. From germline, CDR1 is SGHAT and CDR2 FQNNGV. CDR3 length: 19 residues. Trimming pared 0 bases from V and 0 bases from J, leaving 17 bases between. The CDR3 region has the DNA TGTGCCAGCAGCTTAGATCCTTATGCGGTCAATTCGAACACCGGGGAGCTGTTTTTT. Translating gives CASSLDPYAVNSNTGELFF.

This clonotype was recorded at least ten times. The rearrangement joins TRBV11-1 to TRBJ2-3; 9 bases line up with TRBD1. The CDR3 runs to 15 residues. Germline-derived CDR1 and CDR2 are SGHAT and FQDESV (reference sequence). Trimming cost V 7 bases and J 0 bases; bases outside gene matches: 5. The CDR3 spells CASNDRGESTDTQYF. CDR3 nucleotide sequence: TGTGCCAGCAACGACAGGGGGGAAAGCACAGATACGCAGTATTTT. Supplemented by reference TRBV11-1 and TRBJ2-3, the full variable domain reads EAEVAQSPRYKITEKSQAVAFWCDPISGHATLYWYRQILGQGPELLVQFQDESVVDDSQLPKDRFSAERLKGVDSTLKIQPAELGDSAMYLCASNDRGESTDTQYFGPGTRLTVL.

This clonotype occurred many times. The chain carries TRBV7-2 and TRBJ2-1; D is uncertain. This CDR3 contains 13 residues. Germline CDR1 and CDR2: SGHTA and FQGNSA. Trimming stripped 5 bases from V and 5 bases from J, with 10 bases between. The CDR3 sequence is CASSPDRDNEQFF. DNA of the CDR3: TGTGCCAGCAGCCCTGACCGGGACAATGAGCAGTTCTTC. Full variable domain (rest looked up from reference TRBV7-2 and TRBJ2-1): GAGVSQSPSNKVTEKGKDVELRCDPISGHTALYWYRQSLGQGLEFLIYFQGNSAPDKSGLPSDRFSAERTGGSVSTLTIQRTQQEDSAVYLCASSPDRDNEQFFGPGTRLTVL.

The CDR3 reads CASLGSDQPQHF. The DNA of the CDR3 is TGTGCCAGCTTGGGTTCCGATCAGCCCCAGCATTTT. The rearrangement links TRBV28 to TRBJ1-5; D is ambiguous. Germline V gene lookup returns CDR1 MDHEN and CDR2 SYDVKM. The CDR3 spans 12 residues. V lost 8 bases and J lost 5, with 10 bases in between.

The chain links TRBV11-3 to TRBJ2-1; possible D gene TRBD2, 6 bases. Germline lookup yields CDR1 SGHNT and CDR2 YENEEA. The CDR3 is 15 residues long. The germline V and J ends were trimmed by 5 bases and 9 bases, with 20 bases remaining between them. CDR3 DNA: TGTGCCAGCAGCGTGACCCCTTTGGGGACTGGTGAGCAGTTCTTC. This encodes CASSVTPLGTGEQFF. The full variable domain, rest sourced from reference TRBV11-3 and TRBJ2-1, is EAGVVQSPRYKIIEKKQPVAFWCNPISGHNTLYWYLQNLGQGPELLIRYENEEAVDDSQLPKDRFSAERLKGVDSTLKIQPAELGDSAVYLCASSVTPLGTGEQFFGPGTRLTVL.

This clonotype was seen ten or more times. The rearrangement uses TRBV7-2 and TRBJ1-2, with 10 bases lining up with TRBD1. V lost 5 bases, J lost 7 bases, and 7 bases stayed unmatched. The CDR3 is made up of 14 amino acids. The V gene's germline CDR1 is SGHTA and CDR2 FQGNSA. The CDR3 reads CASSAGQGPGGYTF. The CDR3 nucleotides are TGTGCCAGCAGCGCGGGACAGGGGCCGGGTGGCTACACCTTC.

The genes are TRBV7-2 and TRBJ2-5, with 9 bases matching TRBD2. The CDR3 has 16 amino acids. V was clipped by 2 bases and J by 3 bases; unmatched bases: 7. CDR1 and CDR2 (germline): SGHTA, FQGNSA. Here the CDR3 reads CASSLLPLAGKETQYF. CDR3 coding DNA: TGTGCCAGCAGCTTACTACCCCTAGCGGGAAAAGAGACCCAGTACTTC.

This chain joins TRBV7-9 and TRBJ1-4, with 7 bases matching TRBD1. The CDR3 extends over 15 amino acids. Germline CDR1 is SEHNR and CDR2 is FQNEAQ (reference sequence). Germline trimming cut 5 bases from V and 3 bases from J; bases unmatched to any gene: 6. CDR3: CASSTGTDANEKLFF. Written as DNA, the CDR3 is TGTGCCAGCAGCACCGGGACAGACGCTAATGAAAAACTGTTTTTT.

This sequence joins TRBV28 and TRBJ1-5; a weak D match, TRBD1 (6 bases). CDR3 length equals 16 residues. Looked up from germline, CDR1 is MDHEN and CDR2 is SYDVKM. Trimming shortened V by 3 bases and J by 1 base, and 13 bases separated the two germline ends. This CDR3 is CASSFAGGGSNQPQHF. CDR3 bases: TGTGCCAGCAGTTTTGCGGGGGGCGGAAGCAATCAGCCCCAGCATTTT. Drawing the rest from reference TRBV28 and TRBJ1-5, the complete variable domain is DVKVTQSSRYLVKRTGEKVFLECVQDMDHENMFWYRQDPGLGLRLIYFSYDVKMKEKGDIPEGYSVSREKKERFSLILESASTNQTSMYLCASSFAGGGSNQPQHFGDGTRLSIL.

The chain joins TRBV20-1 to TRBJ2-7; 7 positions match TRBD1. The CDR3 runs to 13 residues. The V gene's germline CDR1 is DFQATT and CDR2 SNEGSKA (reference sequence). Trimming removed 3 bases from V and 4 bases from J; junction bases left unmatched: 6. Here the CDR3 DNA reads TGCAGTGCTAGCAGGACAGGAGGTTACGAGCAGTACTTC. Encoded protein: CSASRTGGYEQYF.